Sequencing of this T cell receptor (beta chain) was carried out in a study of graft-versus-host responses after intestinal transplantation. Findings of the study overall: Elevated graft-versus-host to host-versus-graft clonal ratios in allografts were recorded for patients with graft-donor T cell macrochimerism. Marrow from the recipient contained GvH clones, some of which had appeared first in ileum or blood.

The CDR3 runs 14 residues. The J segment lost 5 bases and the V segment lost 9 bases, leaving 8 bases of the junction unmatched. The V gene's germline CDR1 is MNHNS and CDR2 SASEGT. Sorted cells were CFSE-low CD3+CD4+ or CD3+CD8+ proliferating responders. Libraries were prepared by immunoSEQ multiplex PCR; TCRdb keeps only in-frame clonotypes and omits some of them. Counted here are 6,000 to 8,500 clones, about 30% occurring once; the ten biggest clones make up 3.5% to 4%. The material sequenced was alloreactive CD4+ T cells from a mixed lymphocyte reaction culture, taken before transplantation. Indicated subset: CFSE-low proliferating T cells sorted from roughly six-day pre-transplant mixed lymphocyte reaction (GvH or HvG direction). The chain couples TRBV6-1 to TRBJ1-2; TRBD1 matches 11 bases. The clonotype originates from a human patient who was an organ donor for intestinal transplantation. CDR3 loop: CASGPGDRGYGYTF. CDR3 nucleotide sequence: TGTGCCAGTGGTCCGGGGGACAGGGGGTATGGCTACACCTTC.